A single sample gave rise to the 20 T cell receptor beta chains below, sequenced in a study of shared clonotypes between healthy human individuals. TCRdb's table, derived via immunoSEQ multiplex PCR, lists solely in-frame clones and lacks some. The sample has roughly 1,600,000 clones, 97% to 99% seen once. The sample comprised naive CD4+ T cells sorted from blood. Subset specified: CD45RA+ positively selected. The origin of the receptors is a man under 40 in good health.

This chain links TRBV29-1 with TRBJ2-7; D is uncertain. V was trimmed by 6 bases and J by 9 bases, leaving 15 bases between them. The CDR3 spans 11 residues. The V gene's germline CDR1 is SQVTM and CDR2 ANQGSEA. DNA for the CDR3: TGCAGCGTCCCGGTCCTCGACCGGCAGTACTTC. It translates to CSVPVLDRQYF.

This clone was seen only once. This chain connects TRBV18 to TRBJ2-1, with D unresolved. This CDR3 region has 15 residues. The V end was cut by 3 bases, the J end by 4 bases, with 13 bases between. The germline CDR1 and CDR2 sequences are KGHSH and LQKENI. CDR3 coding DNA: TGTGCCAGCTCACCTGCAGGCGGCCCGTACAATGAGCAGTTCTTC. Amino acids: CASSPAGGPYNEQFF.

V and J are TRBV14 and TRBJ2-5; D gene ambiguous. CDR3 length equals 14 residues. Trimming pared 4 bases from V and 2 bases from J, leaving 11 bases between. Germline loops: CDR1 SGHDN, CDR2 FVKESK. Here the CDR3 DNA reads TGTGCCAGCAGCCGAGAGCCGTTTCAAGAGACCCAGTACTTC. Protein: CASSREPFQETQYF.

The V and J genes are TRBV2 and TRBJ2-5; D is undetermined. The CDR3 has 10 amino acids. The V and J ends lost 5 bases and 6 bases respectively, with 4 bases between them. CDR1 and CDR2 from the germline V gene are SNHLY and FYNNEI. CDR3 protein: CASSNKTQYF. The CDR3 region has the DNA TGTGCCAGCAGTAACAAGACCCAGTACTTC.

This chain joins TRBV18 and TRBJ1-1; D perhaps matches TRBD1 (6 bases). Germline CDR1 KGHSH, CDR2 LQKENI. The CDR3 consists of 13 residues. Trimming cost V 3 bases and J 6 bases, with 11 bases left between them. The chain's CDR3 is CASSPQGSPEAFF. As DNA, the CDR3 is TGTGCCAGCTCACCTCAGGGGTCGCCTGAAGCTTTCTTT.

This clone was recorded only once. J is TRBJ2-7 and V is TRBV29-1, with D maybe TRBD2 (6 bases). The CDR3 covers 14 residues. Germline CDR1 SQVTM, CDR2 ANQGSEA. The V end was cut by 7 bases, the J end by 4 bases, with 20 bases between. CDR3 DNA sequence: TGCAGCGCTTCACTTGGGGGGTCGGTGTACGAGCAGTACTTC. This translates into CSASLGGSVYEQYF.

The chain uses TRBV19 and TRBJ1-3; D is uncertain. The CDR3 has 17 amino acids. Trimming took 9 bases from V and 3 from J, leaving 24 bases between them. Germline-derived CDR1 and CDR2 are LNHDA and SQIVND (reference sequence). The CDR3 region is CASARRGSGDFGNTIYF. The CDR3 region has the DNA TGTGCCAGCGCCCGGAGAGGAAGCGGCGATTTTGGAAACACCATATATTTT.

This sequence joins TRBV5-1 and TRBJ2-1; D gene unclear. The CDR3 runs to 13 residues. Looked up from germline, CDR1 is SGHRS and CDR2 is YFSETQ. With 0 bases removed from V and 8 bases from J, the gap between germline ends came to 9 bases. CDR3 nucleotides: TGCGCCAGCAGCTTGGATGTTCGTTATGAGCAGTTCTTC. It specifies CASSLDVRYEQFF.

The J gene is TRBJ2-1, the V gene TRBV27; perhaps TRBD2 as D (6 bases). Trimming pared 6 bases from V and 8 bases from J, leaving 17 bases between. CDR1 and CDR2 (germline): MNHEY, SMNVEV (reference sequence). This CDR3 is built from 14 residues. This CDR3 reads CASRVRRGFDEQFF. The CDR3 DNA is TGTGCCAGCAGGGTTCGGCGGGGCTTCGATGAGCAGTTCTTC.

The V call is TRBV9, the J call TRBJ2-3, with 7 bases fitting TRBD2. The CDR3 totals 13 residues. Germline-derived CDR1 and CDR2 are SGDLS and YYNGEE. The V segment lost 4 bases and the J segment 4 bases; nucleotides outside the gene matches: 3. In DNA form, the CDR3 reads TGTGCCAGCAGCCCAACTAGCGCAGATACGCAGTATTTT. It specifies CASSPTSADTQYF.

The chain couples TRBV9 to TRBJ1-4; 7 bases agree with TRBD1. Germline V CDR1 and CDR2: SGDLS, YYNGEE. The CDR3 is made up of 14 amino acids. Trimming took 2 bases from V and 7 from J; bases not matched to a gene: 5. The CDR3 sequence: CASSVQAGGEKLFF. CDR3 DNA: TGTGCCAGCAGCGTCCAGGCAGGGGGTGAAAAACTGTTTTTT.

CDR3 DNA sequence: TGTGCCAGCCGAGTAGGGGACGGTCCCTACGAGCAGTACTTC. The encoded protein is CASRVGDGPYEQYF. This sequence joins TRBV9 and TRBJ2-7; D is possibly TRBD1 or TRBD2 (5 bases each). The CDR3 has 14 amino acids. Germline-derived CDR1 and CDR2 are SGDLS and YYNGEE. Trimming took off 7 bases at V and 2 bases at J, with 16 bases between the two ends.

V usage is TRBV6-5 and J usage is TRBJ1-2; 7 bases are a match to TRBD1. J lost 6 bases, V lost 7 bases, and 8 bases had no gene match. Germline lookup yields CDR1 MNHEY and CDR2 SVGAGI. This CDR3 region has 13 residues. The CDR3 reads CASMDRFGDGYTF. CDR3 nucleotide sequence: TGTGCCAGCATGGACAGGTTTGGCGATGGCTACACCTTC.

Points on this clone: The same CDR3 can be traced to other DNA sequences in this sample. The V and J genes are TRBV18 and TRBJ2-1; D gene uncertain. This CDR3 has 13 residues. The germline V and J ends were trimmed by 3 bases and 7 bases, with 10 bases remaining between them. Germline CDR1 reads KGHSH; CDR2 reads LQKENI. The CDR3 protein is CASSPDRANEQFF. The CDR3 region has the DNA TGTGCCAGCTCACCTGACCGCGCAAATGAGCAGTTCTTC. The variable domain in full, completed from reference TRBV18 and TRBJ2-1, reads NAGVMQNPRHLVRRRGQEARLRCSPMKGHSHVYWYRQLPEEGLKFMVYLQKENIIDESGMPKERFSAEFPKEGPSILRIQQVVRGDSAAYFCASSPDRANEQFFGPGTRLTVL.

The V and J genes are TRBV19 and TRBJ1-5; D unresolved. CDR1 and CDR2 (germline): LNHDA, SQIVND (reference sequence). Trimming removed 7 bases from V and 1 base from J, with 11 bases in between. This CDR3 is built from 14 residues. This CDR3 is CASKWQWSNQPQHF. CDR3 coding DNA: TGTGCCAGTAAATGGCAGTGGAGCAATCAGCCCCAGCATTTT.

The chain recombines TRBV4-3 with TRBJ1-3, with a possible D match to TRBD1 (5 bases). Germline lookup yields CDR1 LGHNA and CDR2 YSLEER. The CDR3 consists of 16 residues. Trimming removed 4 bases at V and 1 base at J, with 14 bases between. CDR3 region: CASSRAAGLSGNTIYF. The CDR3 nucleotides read TGCGCCAGCAGCCGAGCAGCAGGGCTGTCTGGAAACACCATATATTTT.

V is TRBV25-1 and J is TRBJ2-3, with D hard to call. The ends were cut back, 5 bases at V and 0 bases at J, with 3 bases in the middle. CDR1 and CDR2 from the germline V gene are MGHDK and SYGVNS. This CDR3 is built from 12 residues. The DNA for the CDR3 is TGTGCCAGCAGTAGCAGCACAGATACGCAGTATTTT. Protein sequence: CASSSSTDTQYF. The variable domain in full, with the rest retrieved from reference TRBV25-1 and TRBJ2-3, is EADIYQTPRYLVIGTGKKITLECSQTMGHDKMYWYQQDPGMELHLIHYSYGVNSTEKGDLSSESTVSRIRTEHFPLTLESARPSHTSQYLCASSSSTDTQYFGPGTRLTVL.

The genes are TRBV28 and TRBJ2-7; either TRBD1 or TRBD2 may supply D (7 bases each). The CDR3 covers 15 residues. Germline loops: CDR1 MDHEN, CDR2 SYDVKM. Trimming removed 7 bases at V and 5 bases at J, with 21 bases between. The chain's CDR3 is CASTIGGGRGHEQYF. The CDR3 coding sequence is TGTGCCAGCACCATTGGTGGGGGGAGGGGGCACGAGCAGTACTTC.

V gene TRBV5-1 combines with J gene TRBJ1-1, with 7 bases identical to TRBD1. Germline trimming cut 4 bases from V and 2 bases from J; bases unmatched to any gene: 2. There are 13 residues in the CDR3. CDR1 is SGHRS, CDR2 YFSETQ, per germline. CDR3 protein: CASSGQDNTEAFF. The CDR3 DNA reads TGCGCCAGCAGCGGACAGGATAACACTGAAGCTTTCTTT. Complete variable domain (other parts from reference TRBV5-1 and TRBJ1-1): KAGVTQTPRYLIKTRGQQVTLSCSPISGHRSVSWYQQTPGQGLQFLFEYFSETQRNKGNFPGRFSGRQFSNSRSEMNVSTLELGDSALYLCASSGQDNTEAFFGQGTRLTVV.

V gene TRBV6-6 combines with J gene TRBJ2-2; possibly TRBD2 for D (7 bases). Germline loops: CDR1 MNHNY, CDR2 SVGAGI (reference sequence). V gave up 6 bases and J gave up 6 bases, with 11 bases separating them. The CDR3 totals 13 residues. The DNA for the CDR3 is TGTGCCAGCAGAGGGGGAGGGCCCGGGGAGCTGTTTTTT. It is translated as CASRGGGPGELFF.